One sample yielded the 8 T cell receptor beta chains listed below, sequenced in a study of Graves' ophthalmopathy and Graves' hyperthyroidism. Investigators amplified TCR beta CDR3 regions from RNA transcripts. HTBI-primed RT-PCR formed the first round, and a multiplex PCR formed the second. TCRdb independently ran MiXCR on the multiplex PCR reads; one entry per CDR3 protein. The sample shows about 700,000 distinct CDR3 sequences, 35% to 50% of them seen only once. The sample consisted of peripheral blood. The receptors derive from an adult man with Graves' ophthalmopathy.

Concerning this clonotype itself: An end of the junction does not agree with germline; a read error may underlie this. The chain joins TRBV24-1 to TRBJ1-5; TRBD1 matches at 8 bases. Germline lookup yields CDR1 KGHDR and CDR2 SFDVKD. The CDR3 sequence is 14 residues long. Here the CDR3 DNA reads TGCGCCAGCAGCCGGCCCGGACAGGGCAAGCCCCAGCATTTT. Translated, it gives CASSRPGQGKPQHF.

The table lists this clonotype with a few counts. V usage is TRBV25-1 and J usage is TRBJ2-2; 8 positions match TRBD1. The ends lost 5 bases at V and 9 bases at J; junction bases unmatched: 14. The CDR3 contains 16 residues. The germline gives CDR1 MGHDK, CDR2 SYGVNS. The CDR3 loop is CASSLFRTGTSRELFF. Here the CDR3 DNA reads TGTGCCAGCAGTTTATTTCGGACAGGGACCTCCAGGGAGCTGTTTTTT.

V usage is TRBV6-6 and J usage is TRBJ1-1; D ambiguous. The CDR3 length is 16 residues. Per the germline V gene, CDR1 is MNHNY and CDR2 is SVGAGI (reference sequence). V was shortened by 2 bases and J by 0 bases, with 13 bases between the two germline ends. CDR3 residues: CASSYNQWEMNTEAFF. The DNA of the CDR3 is TGTGCCAGCAGTTACAATCAGTGGGAAATGAACACTGAAGCTTTCTTT.

The rearrangement links TRBV11-2 to TRBJ2-7, with a possible D match to TRBD2 (6 bases). CDR1 and CDR2 (germline): SGHAT, FQNNGV. V lost 5 bases and J lost 0, with 23 bases in between. The CDR3 covers 18 residues. For the CDR3, the DNA is TGTGCCAGCAGCCCATCCGAACAGTTTTTAGCGGACTCCTACGAGCAGTACTTC. This sequence encodes CASSPSEQFLADSYEQYF.

The rearrangement links TRBV20-1 to TRBJ2-7, with 9 positions matching TRBD1. The CDR3 totals 15 residues. V lost 6 bases to trimming and J lost 7 bases; unmatched junction nucleotides: 16. Germline CDR1 reads DFQATT; CDR2 reads SNEGSKA (reference sequence). This chain's CDR3 is CSADRGQGSSREQYF. Written as DNA, the CDR3 is TGCAGTGCGGACCGAGGACAGGGGAGTTCGAGGGAGCAGTACTTC.

The chain joins TRBV12-3 or TRBV12-4 to TRBJ2-2, with 9 bases identical to TRBD2. There are 13 residues in the CDR3. The ends lost 6 bases at V and 7 bases at J; junction bases unmatched: 3. Written as DNA, the CDR3 is TGTGCCAGCAGCTTGACTAGCGGCGGGGAGCTGTTTTTT. It is translated as CASSLTSGGELFF.

This clonotype was observed a handful of times. The chain has TRBV5-6 and TRBJ2-5, with TRBD2 identical over 7 bases. The CDR3 has 13 residues. The germline gives CDR1 SGHDT, CDR2 YYEEEE. Germline trimming cut 4 bases from V and 5 bases from J; bases unmatched to any gene: 5. CDR3 protein: CASSPGRAETQYF. DNA of the CDR3: TGTGCCAGCAGCCCTGGGAGGGCCGAGACCCAGTACTTC. Full variable domain (rest looked up from reference TRBV5-6 and TRBJ2-5): DAGVTQSPTHLIKTRGQQVTLRCSPKSGHDTVSWYQQALGQGPQFIFQYYEEEERQRGNFPDRFSGHQFPNYSSELNVNALLLGDSALYLCASSPGRAETQYFGPGTRLLVL.

This clonotype was seen a few times. The chain links TRBV2 to TRBJ1-1, with D perhaps matching TRBD1 (5 bases). The CDR3 extends over 15 amino acids. The V end lost 4 bases, the J end lost 1 base, and 13 bases lay between the germline ends. Germline CDR1 reads SNHLY; CDR2 reads FYNNEI. The DNA for the CDR3 is TGTGCCAGCAGTGCTAGGGGCGGGGGGAACACTGAAGCTTTCTTT. Its protein is CASSARGGGNTEAFF.